This T cell receptor beta chain came from a study of shared T cell receptors in the human thymus. Produced via immunoSEQ multiplex PCR; TCRdb's table is partial and in-frame only. The data contain roughly 700,000 clones, more than 75% of them singletons. With 3 bases removed from V and 4 bases from J, the gap between germline ends came to 13 bases. There are 15 residues in the CDR3. Germline loops: CDR1 SGHRS, CDR2 YFSETQ. On this clone: Other DNA sequences of this sample code for an identical CDR3.

The same specimen was also included in a second study, on human thymus T cells. This second study says: Thymic samples were excised during corrective heart operations. Repertoires sampled from thymus and blood appeared biased in V and J gene usage. Thymic TCR repertoires of unrelated people reportedly overlapped highly.

The TCR was taken from a boy in the first two years of life with a congenital heart defect. Sample: thymocytes. The chain combines TRBV5-1 with TRBJ2-2; D is ambiguous. Here the CDR3 reads CASSSYREGTGELFF. CDR3 DNA: TGCGCCAGCAGCTCCTACAGAGAAGGCACCGGGGAGCTGTTTTTT.